These 5 T cell receptor beta chains share one sample of origin, sequenced in a study of OX40 agonist ivuxolimab in advanced cancers. Method: immunoSEQ multiplex PCR; TCRdb's copy keeps in-frame clones and lacks some. The sample lists 40,000 to 60,000 clones, approximately 81% occurring once. Sequences were derived from CD4+ or CD8+ T cells sorted from blood, sampled in a trial of the OX40 agonist ivuxolimab. The receptors shown here come from an adult with an advanced solid tumor such as melanoma, head and neck, liver or kidney cancer.

This rearrangement joins TRBV2 to TRBJ1-5, with a tentative D call TRBD1 (6 bases). V was clipped by 7 bases and J by 0 bases, with 19 bases between them. The CDR3 is made up of 17 amino acids. Germline V gives CDR1 SNHLY, CDR2 FYNNEI. Here the CDR3 reads CASTHDPTGFSNQPQHF. In DNA form, the CDR3 reads TGTGCCAGCACACACGACCCTACAGGGTTTAGCAATCAGCCCCAGCATTTT.

The genes are TRBV28 and TRBJ2-3; possible D gene TRBD2, 6 bases. Germline V lookup: CDR1 MDHEN, CDR2 SYDVKM. Trimming cost V 4 bases and J 5 bases, with 7 bases left between them. CDR3 size: 12 residues. The DNA of the CDR3 is TGTGCCAGCAGTTACGGGGGAGATACGCAGTATTTT. It specifies CASSYGGDTQYF.

Remarks on this clone: This sequence may be a read error, since a much larger clone differs from it by one base. The sample has other DNA sequences that encode this CDR3 too. The chain has TRBV2 and TRBJ2-2; 8 nucleotides agree with TRBD2. The CDR3 runs to 15 residues. Germline V lookup: CDR1 SNHLY, CDR2 FYNNEI. Here the CDR3 reads CASTPAGDNTGELFF. The CDR3 DNA reads TGTGCCAGCACTCCAGCGGGAGATAACACTGGGGAGCTGTTTTTT.

The CDR3 DNA reads as TGTGCCAGCAGCTTAGCCCTAACAGGGGGGGATTACTCTGGGGCCAACGTCCTGACTTTC. It is translated as CASSLALTGGDYSGANVLTF. The V call is TRBV7-6, the J call TRBJ2-6; tentatively, D is TRBD1 (8 bases). The germline V gene encodes CDR1 SGHVS and CDR2 FNYEAQ. V was pared by 0 bases and J by 0 bases, with 18 bases between. The CDR3 totals 20 residues.

The chain recombines TRBV7-6 with TRBJ1-5; 9 bases are a match to TRBD1. The CDR3 consists of 16 residues. V shed 3 bases and J 3 bases; nucleotides not matched to a gene: 6. The germline gives CDR1 SGHVS, CDR2 FNYEAQ. The CDR3 here is CASSLEQGALNQPQHF. The CDR3 DNA sequence: TGTGCCAGCAGCTTGGAACAGGGGGCTCTCAATCAGCCCCAGCATTTT. Variable domain in full (rest from reference TRBV7-6 and TRBJ1-5): GAGVSQSPRYKVTKRGQDVALRCDPISGHVSLYWYRQALGQGPEFLTYFNYEAQQDKSGLPNDRFSAERPEGSISTLTIQRTEQRDSAMYRCASSLEQGALNQPQHFGDGTRLSIL.